The next 3 T cell receptor beta chains were all read from a single sample in a study of OX40 agonist ivuxolimab in advanced cancers. The assay was immunoSEQ multiplex PCR, and TCRdb's table has in-frame clones only and misses some. Of under 60,000 clones in the sample, around 90% were seen once. The sequencing used CD4+ or CD8+ T cells sorted from blood, collected in a trial of the OX40 agonist ivuxolimab. These receptors were taken from an adult with an advanced solid tumor such as melanoma, head and neck, liver or kidney cancer.

CDR3 nucleotide sequence: TGTGCCAGCAGCGAGGGGTGGACTAGCGGGGCCCATGAGCAGTTCTTC. Protein sequence: CASSEGWTSGAHEQFF. The V gene is TRBV9, the J gene TRBJ2-1, with 12 positions matching TRBD2. Unmatched junction bases numbered 9, after V lost 3 bases and J lost 8 bases. The CDR3 length is 16 residues. Germline CDR1 is SGDLS and CDR2 is YYNGEE.

The rearrangement links TRBV4-1 to TRBJ1-2, with TRBD1 matching over 9 bases. CDR1 is MGHRA and CDR2 is YSYEKL in the germline V gene. This CDR3 comprises 16 residues. The V and J ends lost 4 bases and 5 bases, in that order; junction bases with no gene match: 11. The CDR3 sequence: CASSLRAGQGNYGYTF. CDR3 coding DNA: TGCGCCAGCAGCCTCCGCGCGGGACAGGGAAATTATGGCTACACCTTC.

The rearrangement links TRBV27 to TRBJ2-7, with D unclear. The CDR3 has 14 residues. V dropped 3 bases and J dropped 5 bases, with 14 bases sitting between them. The V gene's germline CDR1 is MNHEY and CDR2 SMNVEV (reference sequence). CDR3 nucleotides: TGTGCCAGCAGTTTTAGTAGGGCCATCGACGAGCAGTACTTC. Amino acids: CASSFSRAIDEQYF.